This T cell receptor beta chain was observed in a study of human CD8 memory T cell subsets. The authors made TCR beta libraries using UMI-labeled 5' RACE. TCRdb reprocessed the 5' RACE reads and stores each CDR3 protein as one record, lacking DNA. Found here are 9,500 to 12,000 distinct CDR3 sequences; the top ten clones hold about 20%. CDR1 and CDR2 from the germline V gene are SGHTA and FQGNSA. The CDR3 has 14 residues. In the case of this clonotype: Its specificity is not known.

The study's findings and limits: Greater diversity in stem-like memory than precursor exhausted T cells was suggested by Chao1 estimates.

This chain joins TRBV7-2 and TRBJ2-1; with no DNA, the TCRdb D assignment of TRBD1 cannot be verified. Material: CD8+ stem-like memory T cells (TSCM and TCM) sorted from PBMCs. Subset described: stem-like memory CD8 T cells (TSTEM), CCR7+ PD-1- TIGIT-. The clonotype originates from a human donor in good health. The CDR3 loop reads CASSYPGFYNEQFF.